This TCR beta chain was observed in a study of T cell repertoires in cytomegalovirus infection. This clonotype was recorded at least ten times. TCRdb reprocessed the reads via MiXCR and lists one record per CDR3 protein. The repertoire consists of around 260,000 distinct CDR3 sequences, with roughly 9.1% occurring once and the leading ten covering roughly 16%. Germline values: CDR1 SGHTA, CDR2 FQGNSA. This CDR3 region has 18 residues. Trimming shortened V by 1 base and J by 2 bases, and 20 bases separated the two germline ends. Sequencing used PBMCs. The rearrangement uses TRBV7-2 and TRBJ2-5, with D maybe TRBD2 (5 bases). This sequence was found in a human donor in good health (CMV status not recorded). Some clones in this sample may be carry-over from other donors' samples. The CDR3, as DNA: TGTGCCAGCAGCTTAGGTGCGGTAACCAGAGGGTTACAAGAGACCCAGTACTTC. Translation: CASSLGAVTRGLQETQYF. The full variable domain, its missing parts supplied by reference TRBV7-2 and TRBJ2-5, is GAGVSQSPSNKVTEKGKDVELRCDPISGHTALYWYRQSLGQGLEFLIYFQGNSAPDKSGLPSDRFSAERTGGSVSTLTIQRTQQEDSAVYLCASSLGAVTRGLQETQYFGPGTRLLVL.